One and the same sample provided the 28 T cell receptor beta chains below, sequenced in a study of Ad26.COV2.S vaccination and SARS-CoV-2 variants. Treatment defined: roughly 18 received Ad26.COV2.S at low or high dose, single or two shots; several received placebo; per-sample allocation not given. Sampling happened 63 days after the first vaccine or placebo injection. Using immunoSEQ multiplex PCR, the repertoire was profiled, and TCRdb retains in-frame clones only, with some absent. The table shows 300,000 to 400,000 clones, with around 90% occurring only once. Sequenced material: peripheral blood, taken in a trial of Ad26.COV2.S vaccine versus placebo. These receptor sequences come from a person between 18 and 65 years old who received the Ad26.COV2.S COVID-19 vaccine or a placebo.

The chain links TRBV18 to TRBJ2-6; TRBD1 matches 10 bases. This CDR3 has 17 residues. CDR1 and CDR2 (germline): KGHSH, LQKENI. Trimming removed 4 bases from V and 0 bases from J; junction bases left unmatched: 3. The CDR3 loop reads CASSRDRGGSGANVLTF. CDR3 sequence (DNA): TGTGCCAGCTCACGGGACAGGGGAGGCTCTGGGGCCAACGTCCTGACTTTC.

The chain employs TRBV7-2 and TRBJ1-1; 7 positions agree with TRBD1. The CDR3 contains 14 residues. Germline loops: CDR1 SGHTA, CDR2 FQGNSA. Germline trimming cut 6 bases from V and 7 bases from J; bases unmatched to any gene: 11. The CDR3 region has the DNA TGTGCCAGCAGTCCGGCCACAGGGGCAGGTGAAGCTTTCTTT. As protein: CASSPATGAGEAFF.

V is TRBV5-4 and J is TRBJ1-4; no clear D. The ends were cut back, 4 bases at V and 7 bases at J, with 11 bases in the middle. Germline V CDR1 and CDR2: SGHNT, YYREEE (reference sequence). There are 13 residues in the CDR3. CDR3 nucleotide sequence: TGTGCCAGCAGCCCAGGCAATTCTGAAAAACTGTTTTTT. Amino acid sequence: CASSPGNSEKLFF.

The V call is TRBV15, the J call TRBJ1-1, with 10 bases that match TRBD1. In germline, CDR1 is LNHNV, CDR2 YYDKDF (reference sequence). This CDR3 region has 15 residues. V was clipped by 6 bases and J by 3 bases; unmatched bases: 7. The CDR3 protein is CATRAKTGGDTEAFF. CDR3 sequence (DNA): TGTGCCACCAGGGCAAAGACAGGGGGCGACACTGAAGCTTTCTTT.

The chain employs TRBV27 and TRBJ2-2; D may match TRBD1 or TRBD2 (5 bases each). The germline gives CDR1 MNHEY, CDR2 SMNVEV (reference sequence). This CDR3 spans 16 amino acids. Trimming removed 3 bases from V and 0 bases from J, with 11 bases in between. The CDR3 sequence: CASSFEGLSNTGELFF. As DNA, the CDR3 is TGTGCCAGCAGTTTTGAGGGGCTTTCGAACACCGGGGAGCTGTTTTTT.

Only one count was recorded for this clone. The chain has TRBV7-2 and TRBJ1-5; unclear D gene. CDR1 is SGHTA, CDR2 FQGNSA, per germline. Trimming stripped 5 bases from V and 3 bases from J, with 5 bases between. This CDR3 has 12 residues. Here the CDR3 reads CASSRLNQPQHF. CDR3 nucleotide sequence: TGTGCCAGCAGCCGACTCAATCAGCCCCAGCATTTT.

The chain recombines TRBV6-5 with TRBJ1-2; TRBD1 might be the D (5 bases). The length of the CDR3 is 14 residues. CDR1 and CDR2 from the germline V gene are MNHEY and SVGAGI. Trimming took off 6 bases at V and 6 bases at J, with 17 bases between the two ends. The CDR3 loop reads CASSRVRSWDGYTF. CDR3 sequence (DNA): TGTGCCAGCAGCAGGGTTAGATCCTGGGATGGCTACACCTTC.

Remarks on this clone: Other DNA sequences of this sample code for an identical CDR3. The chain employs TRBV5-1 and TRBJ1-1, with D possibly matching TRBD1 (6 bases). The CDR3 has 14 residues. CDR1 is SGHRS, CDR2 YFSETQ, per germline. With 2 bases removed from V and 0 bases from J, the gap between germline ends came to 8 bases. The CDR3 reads CASSLTGLNTEAFF. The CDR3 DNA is TGCGCCAGCAGCTTAACAGGGCTGAACACTGAAGCTTTCTTT.

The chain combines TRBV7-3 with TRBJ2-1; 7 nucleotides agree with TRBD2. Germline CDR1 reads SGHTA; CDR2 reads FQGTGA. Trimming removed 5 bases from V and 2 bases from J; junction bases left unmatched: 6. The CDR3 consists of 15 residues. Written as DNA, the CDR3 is TGTGCCAGCAGCCCCTGGGGGGGGGCCTACAATGAGCAGTTCTTC. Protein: CASSPWGGAYNEQFF. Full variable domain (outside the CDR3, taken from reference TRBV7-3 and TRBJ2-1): GAGVSQTPSNKVTEKGKYVELRCDPISGHTALYWYRQSLGQGPEFLIYFQGTGAADDSGLPNDRFFAVRPEGSVSTLKIQRTERGDSAVYLCASSPWGGAYNEQFFGPGTRLTVL.

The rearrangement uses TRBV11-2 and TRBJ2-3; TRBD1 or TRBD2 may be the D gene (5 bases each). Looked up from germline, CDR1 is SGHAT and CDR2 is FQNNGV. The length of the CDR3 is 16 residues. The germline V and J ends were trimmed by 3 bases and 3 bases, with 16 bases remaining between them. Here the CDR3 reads CASSFRGRRGTDTQYF. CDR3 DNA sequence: TGTGCCAGCAGCTTTCGGGGCAGGAGAGGAACAGATACGCAGTATTTT. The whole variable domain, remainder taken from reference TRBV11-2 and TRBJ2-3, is EAGVAQSPRYKIIEKRQSVAFWCNPISGHATLYWYQQILGQGPKLLIQFQNNGVVDDSQLPKDRFSAERLKGVDSTLKIQPAKLEDSAVYLCASSFRGRRGTDTQYFGPGTRLTVL.

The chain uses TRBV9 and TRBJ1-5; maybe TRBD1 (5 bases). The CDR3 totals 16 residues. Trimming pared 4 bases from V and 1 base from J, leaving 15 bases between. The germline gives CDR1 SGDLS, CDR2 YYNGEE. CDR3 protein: CASSLPGPRSNQPQHF. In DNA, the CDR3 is TGTGCCAGCAGCCTCCCGGGACCCCGGAGCAATCAGCCCCAGCATTTT.

DNA for the CDR3: TGTGCCAGCAGTTACTCAACGGGGCCGGAGACCCAGTACTTC. As protein: CASSYSTGPETQYF. This chain joins TRBV6-5 and TRBJ2-5; the D gene could be TRBD1 or TRBD2 (5 bases each). This CDR3 comprises 14 residues. The germline CDR1 and CDR2 sequences are MNHEY and SVGAGI. The germline V and J ends were trimmed by 0 bases and 5 bases, with 10 bases remaining between them.

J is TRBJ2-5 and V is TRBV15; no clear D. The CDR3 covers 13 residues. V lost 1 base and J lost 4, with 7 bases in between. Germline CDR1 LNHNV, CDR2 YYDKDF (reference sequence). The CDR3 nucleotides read TGTGCCACCAGCAGAGTTAGGGTAGAGACCCAGTACTTC. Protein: CATSRVRVETQYF.

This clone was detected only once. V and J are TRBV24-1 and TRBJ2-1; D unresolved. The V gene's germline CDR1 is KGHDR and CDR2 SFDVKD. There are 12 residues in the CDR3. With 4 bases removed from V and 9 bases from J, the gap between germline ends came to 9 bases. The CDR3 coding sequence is TGTGCCACCAGTGACCCCGACACTGAGCAGTTCTTC. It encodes CATSDPDTEQFF.

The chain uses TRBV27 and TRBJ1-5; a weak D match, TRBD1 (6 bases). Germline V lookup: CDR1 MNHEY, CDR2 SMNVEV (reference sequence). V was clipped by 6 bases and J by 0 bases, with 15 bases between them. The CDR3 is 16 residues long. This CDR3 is CASRLEGGGSNQPQHF. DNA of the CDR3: TGTGCCAGCAGACTAGAGGGAGGGGGTAGCAATCAGCCCCAGCATTTT.

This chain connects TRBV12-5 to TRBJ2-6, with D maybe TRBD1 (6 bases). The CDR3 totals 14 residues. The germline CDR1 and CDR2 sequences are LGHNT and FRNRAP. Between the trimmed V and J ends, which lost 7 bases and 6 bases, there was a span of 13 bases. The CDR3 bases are TGTGCTAGTGCCCAAGACAGGCCGGCCAACGTCCTGACTTTC. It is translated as CASAQDRPANVLTF. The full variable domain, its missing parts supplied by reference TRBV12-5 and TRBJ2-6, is DARVTQTPRHKVTEMGQEVTMRCQPILGHNTVFWYRQTMMQGLELLAYFRNRAPLDDSGMPKDRFSAEMPDATLATLKIQPSEPRDSAVYFCASAQDRPANVLTFGAGSRLTVL.

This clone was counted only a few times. The DNA of the CDR3 is TGTGCCAGCAAAGGGAAGCCTGGGGAGCAGTACTTC. It is translated as CASKGKPGEQYF. The chain combines TRBV28 with TRBJ2-7; no definite D call. From germline, CDR1 is MDHEN and CDR2 SYDVKM. V was pared by 7 bases and J by 7 bases, with 14 bases between. This CDR3 is 12 amino acids long.

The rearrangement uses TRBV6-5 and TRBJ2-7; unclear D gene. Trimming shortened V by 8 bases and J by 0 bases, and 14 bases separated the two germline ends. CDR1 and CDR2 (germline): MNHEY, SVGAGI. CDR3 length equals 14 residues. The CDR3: CASQSSEPSYEQYF. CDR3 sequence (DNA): TGTGCCAGCCAGTCGTCAGAACCCTCCTACGAGCAGTACTTC.

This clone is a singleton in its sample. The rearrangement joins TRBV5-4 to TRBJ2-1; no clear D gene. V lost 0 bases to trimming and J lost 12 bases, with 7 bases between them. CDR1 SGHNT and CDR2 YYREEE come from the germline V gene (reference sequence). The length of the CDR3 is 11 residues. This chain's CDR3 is CASSLGVGQFF. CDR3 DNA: TGTGCCAGCAGCTTGGGGGTTGGGCAGTTCTTC.

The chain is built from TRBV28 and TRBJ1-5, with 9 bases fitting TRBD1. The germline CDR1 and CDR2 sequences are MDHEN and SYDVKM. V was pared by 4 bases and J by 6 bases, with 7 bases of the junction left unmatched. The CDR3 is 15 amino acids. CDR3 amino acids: CASSSDRGLGQPQHF. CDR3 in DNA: TGTGCCAGCAGTTCGGACAGGGGATTGGGTCAGCCCCAGCATTTT.

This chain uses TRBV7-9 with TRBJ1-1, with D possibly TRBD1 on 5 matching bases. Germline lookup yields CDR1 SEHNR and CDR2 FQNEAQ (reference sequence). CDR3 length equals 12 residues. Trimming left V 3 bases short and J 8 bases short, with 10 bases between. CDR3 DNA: TGTGCCAGCAGCTTCCCCGGGGGAGAAGCTTTCTTT. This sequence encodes CASSFPGGEAFF.

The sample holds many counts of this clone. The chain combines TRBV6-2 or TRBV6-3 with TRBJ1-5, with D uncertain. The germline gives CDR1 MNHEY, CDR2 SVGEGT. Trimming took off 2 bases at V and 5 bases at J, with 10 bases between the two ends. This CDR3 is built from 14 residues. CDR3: CASSYDQEYQPQHF. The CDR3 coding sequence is TGTGCCAGCAGTTACGACCAAGAATATCAGCCCCAGCATTTT.

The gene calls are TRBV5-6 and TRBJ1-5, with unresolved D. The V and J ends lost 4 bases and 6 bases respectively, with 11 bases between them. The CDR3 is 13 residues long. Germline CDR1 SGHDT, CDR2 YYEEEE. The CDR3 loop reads CASSRWASQPQHF. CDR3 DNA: TGTGCCAGCAGCCGGTGGGCGTCTCAGCCCCAGCATTTT.

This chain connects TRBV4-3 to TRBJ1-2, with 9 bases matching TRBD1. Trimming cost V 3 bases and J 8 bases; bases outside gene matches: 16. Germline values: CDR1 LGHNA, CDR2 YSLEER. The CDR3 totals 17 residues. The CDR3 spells CASSHTAGTGSNSGYTF. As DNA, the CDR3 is TGCGCCAGCAGCCACACTGCAGGGACAGGGTCTAATTCGGGCTACACCTTC.

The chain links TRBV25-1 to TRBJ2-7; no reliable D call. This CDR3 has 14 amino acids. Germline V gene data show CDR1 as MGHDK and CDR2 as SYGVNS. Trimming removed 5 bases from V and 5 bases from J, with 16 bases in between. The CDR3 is CASSSLGPSDEQYF. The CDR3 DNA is TGTGCCAGCAGTTCCCTTGGACCCTCGGACGAGCAGTACTTC.

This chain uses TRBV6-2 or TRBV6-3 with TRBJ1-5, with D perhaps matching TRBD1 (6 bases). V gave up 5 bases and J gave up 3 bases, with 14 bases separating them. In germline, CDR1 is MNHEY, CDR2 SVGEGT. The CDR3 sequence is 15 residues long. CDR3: CASSPLGQLNQPQHF. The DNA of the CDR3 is TGTGCCAGCAGTCCACTCGGACAGCTCAATCAGCCCCAGCATTTT.

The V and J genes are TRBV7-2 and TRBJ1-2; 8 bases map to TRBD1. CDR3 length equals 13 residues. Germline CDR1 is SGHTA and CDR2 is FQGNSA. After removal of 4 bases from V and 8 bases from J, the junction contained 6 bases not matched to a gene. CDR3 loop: CASSSQGASGYTF. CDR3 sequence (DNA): TGTGCCAGCAGCTCCCAGGGGGCAAGCGGCTACACCTTC.

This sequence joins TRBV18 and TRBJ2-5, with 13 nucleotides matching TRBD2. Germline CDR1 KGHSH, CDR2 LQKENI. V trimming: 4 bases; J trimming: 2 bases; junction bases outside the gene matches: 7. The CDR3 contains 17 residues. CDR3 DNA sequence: TGTGCCAGCTCACGATCGACTAGCGGGGGGACTCAAGAGACCCAGTACTTC. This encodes CASSRSTSGGTQETQYF.